One and the same sample provided the 10 T cell receptor beta chains below, sequenced in a study of OX40 agonist ivuxolimab in advanced cancers. The protocol used for the library was the immunoSEQ multiplex PCR assay. Held by TCRdb, this immuneACCESS table contains in-frame sequences only and omits some clones. Under half of the omission traces to an unresolved V gene where checked; the cause of the rest is unknown. The sample contains 36,000 or so clones, 65% to 80% of them found a single time. The leading ten clones occupy over 8.5% of the sample. The sequenced sample was CD4+ or CD8+ T cells sorted from blood, obtained in a trial of the OX40 agonist ivuxolimab. The receptors shown here come from an adult with an advanced solid tumor such as melanoma, head and neck, liver or kidney cancer.

In this sample, this clone turned up once. The J gene is TRBJ2-7, the V gene TRBV5-6, with a possible D match to TRBD2 (5 bases). Germline CDR1 and CDR2: SGHDT and YYEEEE. This CDR3 is 15 amino acids long. Trimming stripped 5 bases from V and 5 bases from J, with 20 bases between. The CDR3 here is CASSSKADFGHEQYF. In nucleotides, the CDR3 is TGTGCCAGCAGTTCCAAAGCGGACTTCGGTCACGAGCAGTACTTC.

This chain uses TRBV2 with TRBJ1-6; TRBD1 matches at 8 bases. Germline CDR1 SNHLY, CDR2 FYNNEI. V lost 7 bases, J lost 1 base, and 9 bases stayed unmatched. The CDR3 is made up of 17 amino acids. For the CDR3, the DNA is TGTGCCAGCACACCGGGACAGGTGGGATCCTATAATTCACCCCTCCACTTT. Amino acids: CASTPGQVGSYNSPLHF.

The chain has TRBV7-6 and TRBJ1-3, with 11 positions matching TRBD1. Germline-derived CDR1 and CDR2 are SGHVS and FNYEAQ. V dropped 5 bases and J dropped 3; count of bases not matched to a gene: 3. The length of the CDR3 is 15 residues. CDR3 sequence: CASSIGTGGGNTIYF. The CDR3, as DNA: TGTGCCAGCAGCATCGGGACAGGGGGTGGAAACACCATATATTTT.

This clone was seen only once. The chain combines TRBV13 with TRBJ2-7; 16 nucleotides line up with TRBD2. Germline loops: CDR1 PRHDT, CDR2 FYEKMQ (reference sequence). The V segment lost 5 bases and the J segment 3 bases; nucleotides outside the gene matches: 13. The CDR3 has 19 amino acids. The CDR3 sequence is CASSAPGTSGGASFYEQYF. In DNA form, the CDR3 reads TGTGCCAGCAGCGCCCCCGGGACTAGCGGGGGGGCAAGTTTCTACGAGCAGTACTTC.

The chain has TRBV5-6 and TRBJ2-3; no reliable D call. The CDR3 spans 15 residues. Deletions cut 0 bases from V and 0 bases from J, with 8 bases between. Germline-derived CDR1 and CDR2 are SGHDT and YYEEEE. CDR3 region: CASSLVNPSTDTQYF. The CDR3 region has the DNA TGTGCCAGCAGCTTGGTTAACCCTAGCACAGATACGCAGTATTTT.

This clone was picked up one time. The chain carries TRBV13 and TRBJ2-1; 7 bases are a match to TRBD1. The CDR3 is 15 amino acids. Germline-derived CDR1 and CDR2 are PRHDT and FYEKMQ (reference sequence). The trim removed 4 bases at V and 2 bases at J, leaving 5 bases unmatched. As DNA, the CDR3 is TGTGCCAGCAGCTCGAGACAGGGCCCCTACAATGAGCAGTTCTTC. Amino acids: CASSSRQGPYNEQFF.

V usage is TRBV28 and J usage is TRBJ1-2; D is undetermined. The CDR3 extends over 13 amino acids. Germline CDR1 and CDR2: MDHEN and SYDVKM. V was cut by 5 bases and J by 2 bases, with 9 bases left in between. The CDR3: CASSITQNYGYTF. The CDR3 bases are TGTGCCAGCAGTATCACACAAAACTATGGCTACACCTTC.

The V call is TRBV19, the J call TRBJ1-2, with D possibly matching TRBD1 (5 bases). Germline loops: CDR1 LNHDA, CDR2 SQIVND (reference sequence). The V gene lost 5 bases and the J gene lost 6 bases, with 13 bases spanning the gap. CDR3 length: 13 residues. The CDR3 region has the DNA TGTGCCAGTAGTCTGGCCAGGGACCATGGCTACACCTTC. Its translation is CASSLARDHGYTF.

This clone was seen once. The chain has TRBV28 and TRBJ1-2; D unresolved. V was trimmed by 7 bases and J by 3 bases, leaving 9 bases between them. This CDR3 is built from 12 residues. The germline V gene encodes CDR1 MDHEN and CDR2 SYDVKM. CDR3 in DNA: TGTGCCAGCACCCGGACGGACTATGGCTACACCTTC. This encodes CASTRTDYGYTF.

CDR3 loop: CSVDPLVQANTEAFF. CDR3 nucleotide sequence: TGCAGCGTTGACCCCCTCGTACAGGCAAACACTGAAGCTTTCTTT. The rearrangement links TRBV29-1 to TRBJ1-1, with a tentative D call TRBD1 (5 bases). Germline CDR1 reads SQVTM; CDR2 reads ANQGSEA. Trimming shortened V by 3 bases and J by 2 bases, and 16 bases separated the two germline ends. The CDR3 runs 15 residues.